These 25 T cell receptor beta chains share one sample of origin, sequenced in a study of T cells in Graves' hyperthyroidism and ophthalmopathy (dated by TCRdb to the late 2010s). Library preparation was by multiplex PCR. Sequenced on an Illumina HiSeq 2000. The TCR beta CDR3 regions were amplified from the RNA transcripts. A first-round RT-PCR of the TCR CDR3 used the HTBI primer set with the Qiagen OneStep RT-PCR kit. Using fastp trimming at Q25 and MiXCR clonotype assembly, TCRdb reanalyzed the public sequencing data and kept in-frame beta chains. Rows with a matching CDR3 protein are joined into one entry that keeps the most common DNA and genes. The sample data list 250,000 to 300,000 distinct CDR3 sequences, and about 14% of these were observed just once. The leading ten clones occupy about an eighth of the sample. The specimen sequenced was blood. The receptors here all came from a middle-aged woman with Graves' hyperthyroidism that later progressed to Graves' ophthalmopathy.

This clonotype was counted between two and nine times. The rearrangement links TRBV10-1 to TRBJ2-2; D not resolved. With 2 bases removed from V and 4 bases from J, the gap between germline ends came to 8 bases. Germline V gives CDR1 WNHNN, CDR2 SYGVQD (reference sequence). The CDR3 loop spans 14 amino acids. The CDR3 region has the DNA TGCGCCAGCAGTGAGGGCAGGTTCACCGGGGAGCTGTTTTTT. Its protein is CASSEGRFTGELFF.

The genes are TRBV9 and TRBJ2-2; TRBD2 agrees at 10 bases. Germline values: CDR1 SGDLS, CDR2 YYNGEE. The J segment lost 0 bases and the V segment lost 2 bases, leaving 4 bases of the junction unmatched. The CDR3 runs 17 residues. The CDR3 region is CASSVGLADANTGELFF. The CDR3, as DNA: TGTGCCAGCAGCGTTGGACTAGCGGATGCGAACACCGGGGAGCTGTTTTTT.

This clonotype was detected ten times or more. The V gene is TRBV12-3 or TRBV12-4, the J gene TRBJ2-3; 9 nucleotides agree with TRBD2. V was pared by 6 bases and J by 8 bases, with 9 bases of the junction left unmatched. The CDR3 is 14 residues long. As DNA, the CDR3 is TGTGCCAGCAGGGTAGCGGGAGAAGTGGGTACGCAGTATTTT. This sequence encodes CASRVAGEVGTQYF.

The chain carries TRBV4-2 and TRBJ2-5, with unresolved D. CDR1 LGHNA and CDR2 YNFKEQ come from the germline V gene. V lost 0 bases, J lost 2 bases, and 7 bases lay in between. The CDR3 sequence is 14 residues long. The CDR3 DNA reads as TGTGCCAGCAGCCAAGATGTGGAACAAGAGACCCAGTACTTC. It codes for CASSQDVEQETQYF.

This clonotype was detected ten times or more. The chain is built from TRBV5-1 and TRBJ2-1; D remains unclear. This CDR3 contains 12 residues. Germline lookup yields CDR1 SGHRS and CDR2 YFSETQ. Trimming removed 0 bases from V and 12 bases from J, with 10 bases in between. The CDR3 protein is CASSLDALGQFF. As DNA, the CDR3 is TGCGCCAGCAGCTTGGACGCATTGGGGCAGTTCTTC.

This clonotype occurred many times. This chain connects TRBV9 to TRBJ2-3; D assignment may be TRBD1 or TRBD2 (5 bases each). The V gene's germline CDR1 is SGDLS and CDR2 YYNGEE. Trimming shortened V by 4 bases and J by 6 bases, and 12 bases separated the two germline ends. The CDR3 is made up of 13 amino acids. The CDR3 here is CASSPTGLDTQYF. DNA for the CDR3: TGTGCCAGCAGCCCAACGGGGCTGGATACGCAGTATTTT.

Details on this clonotype: This may be a read error: a much more frequent sequence differs by one nucleotide. This is likely a read error, given that the CDR3 carries no conserved phenylalanine or tryptophan at its end. The CDR3 is CASSFDRTISYEQYI. CDR3 bases: TGTGCCAGCAGCTTCGATAGGACAATTTCCTACGAGCAGTACATC. J is TRBJ2-7 and V is TRBV27; D possibly corresponds to TRBD1 (5 bases). The germline gives CDR1 MNHEY, CDR2 SMNVEV (reference sequence). The CDR3 has 15 amino acids. With 6 bases removed from V and 1 base from J, the gap between germline ends came to 16 bases.

The V and J genes are TRBV6-6 and TRBJ1-2; D ambiguous. The V gene lost 0 bases and the J gene lost 0 bases, with 8 bases spanning the gap. Germline-derived CDR1 and CDR2 are MNHNY and SVGAGI (reference sequence). The CDR3 sequence is 15 residues long. The CDR3 DNA sequence: TGTGCCAGCAGTTACTCTGCCGGAGCTAACTATGGCTACACCTTC. It translates to CASSYSAGANYGYTF.

This clonotype was recorded many times. J is TRBJ2-7 and V is TRBV6-1; D could derive from TRBD1 or TRBD2 (5 bases each). The V gene lost 8 bases and the J gene lost 0 bases, with 11 bases spanning the gap. Germline-derived CDR1 and CDR2 are MNHNS and SASEGT. The CDR3 loop spans 13 amino acids. In DNA, the CDR3 is TGTGCCAGCCGGGACGACCTCTCCTACGAGCAGTACTTC. Residues: CASRDDLSYEQYF.

The table lists this clonotype with many counts. The chain has TRBV5-1 and TRBJ2-1, with D tentatively TRBD2 (6 bases). Germline CDR1 and CDR2: SGHRS and YFSETQ. The CDR3 consists of 15 residues. Between the trimmed V and J ends, which lost 4 bases and 2 bases, there was a span of 13 bases. The CDR3 DNA reads TGCGCCAGCAGCACGGGACTCGCCCCCTACAATGAGCAGTTCTTC. Translating gives CASSTGLAPYNEQFF.

V gene TRBV15 combines with J gene TRBJ2-5; TRBD2 aligns across 14 bases. From germline, CDR1 is LNHNV and CDR2 YYDKDF (reference sequence). V was pared by 5 bases and J by 5 bases, with 7 bases of the junction left unmatched. CDR3 length equals 16 residues. The CDR3 region has the DNA TGTGCCACCAGCGGAGGGACTAGCGGGAGAAGGGAGACCCAGTACTTC. It is translated as CATSGGTSGRRETQYF. Filled out from reference TRBV15 and TRBJ2-5, the complete variable domain reads DAMVIQNPRYQVTQFGKPVTLSCSQTLNHNVMYWYQQKSSQAPKLLFHYYDKDFNNEADTPDNFQSRRPNTSFCFLDIRSPGLGDTAMYLCATSGGTSGRRETQYFGPGTRLLVL.

This clonotype was counted many times. The chain combines TRBV3-1 with TRBJ1-5, with no clear D. Trimming stripped 0 bases from V and 3 bases from J, with 12 bases between. From germline, CDR1 is LGHDT and CDR2 YNNKEL (reference sequence). The CDR3 sequence is 16 residues long. CDR3 sequence reads: CASSQDYGGPNQPQHF. The CDR3 coding sequence is TGTGCCAGCAGCCAAGATTACGGAGGACCCAATCAGCCCCAGCATTTT.

The V and J genes are TRBV6-1 and TRBJ2-3; 10 bases map to TRBD2. Germline V gene sequence: CDR1 MNHNS, CDR2 SASEGT. Germline trimming cut 6 bases from V and 5 bases from J; bases unmatched to any gene: 11. The CDR3 sequence is 16 residues long. CDR3 amino acids: CASRQREGLVKDTQYF. In nucleotides, the CDR3 is TGTGCCAGCAGGCAGCGGGAGGGCCTGGTTAAAGATACGCAGTATTTT.

This clonotype was counted at least ten times. V gene TRBV28 combines with J gene TRBJ2-3; a weak D match, TRBD1 (6 bases). Trimming removed 3 bases from V and 3 bases from J, with 10 bases in between. CDR3 length equals 14 residues. Germline V gives CDR1 MDHEN, CDR2 SYDVKM. CDR3 sequence (DNA): TGTGCCAGCAGTTTCACGCAGGGGACAGATACGCAGTATTTT. Translated: CASSFTQGTDTQYF.

At least ten counts were recorded for this clonotype. The V gene is TRBV28, the J gene TRBJ1-2; unclear D gene. V was cut by 6 bases and J by 2 bases, with 10 bases left in between. CDR3 length equals 13 residues. Germline loops: CDR1 MDHEN, CDR2 SYDVKM. CDR3 in amino acids: CASSPPGNYGYTF. The CDR3 region has the DNA TGTGCCAGCAGCCCTCCCGGGAACTATGGCTACACCTTC.

Concerning this clonotype itself: A single base separates this from a much larger clone, so it may be a read error. This chain connects TRBV10-3 to TRBJ2-1, with D possibly TRBD2 on 5 matching bases. This CDR3 comprises 14 residues. The V and J ends lost 6 bases and 9 bases respectively, with 18 bases between them. CDR1 is ENHRY, CDR2 SYGVKD, per germline. The CDR3, as DNA: TGTGCCATCAGCTTCGCCAGCGGCCACAGTGAGCAGTTCTTC. Encoded protein: CAISFASGHSEQFF.

This clonotype was seen only a few times. A single base separates this from a much larger clone, so it may be a read error. The chain couples TRBV19 to TRBJ2-7; D not resolved. Germline V gene sequence: CDR1 LNHDA, CDR2 SQIVND (reference sequence). CDR3 length: 13 amino acids. Here the CDR3 DNA reads TGTACCAGTAGTATGCGAGCTTCCTACGAGCAGTACTTC. It encodes CTSSMRASYEQYF.

This clonotype was recorded many times. The CDR3 spells CASSEVVGPNSPLHF. CDR3 DNA sequence: TGTGCCAGCAGTGAAGTCGTAGGGCCCAATTCACCCCTCCACTTT. V is TRBV6-1 and J is TRBJ1-6, with D hard to call. The CDR3 contains 15 residues. Germline values: CDR1 MNHNS, CDR2 SASEGT. V was clipped by 1 base and J by 7 bases, with 11 bases between them.

This clonotype appeared many times. The chain's CDR3 is CATRDGGLNTEAFF. As DNA, the CDR3 is TGTGCCACCAGGGATGGGGGATTGAACACTGAAGCTTTCTTT. The chain recombines TRBV24-1 with TRBJ1-1, with D perhaps TRBD1 (5 bases). Germline V CDR1 and CDR2: KGHDR, SFDVKD. With 7 bases removed from V and 0 bases from J, the gap between germline ends came to 11 bases. The CDR3 has 14 residues.

The chain employs TRBV5-1 and TRBJ2-3; no firm D call. The CDR3 runs 16 residues. Germline-derived CDR1 and CDR2 are SGHRS and YFSETQ. V dropped 0 bases and J dropped 2 bases, with 13 bases sitting between them. Here the CDR3 DNA reads TGCGCCAGCAGCTTGGTGTCTATACCGAACACAGATACGCAGTATTTT. Its protein is CASSLVSIPNTDTQYF.

This clonotype was detected ten times or more. V gene TRBV7-2 combines with J gene TRBJ2-1, with 9 bases lining up with TRBD2. CDR3 length: 18 amino acids. The V gene's germline CDR1 is SGHTA and CDR2 FQGNSA. J gave up 10 bases and V 5 bases, and 21 bases lay outside the gene matches. This CDR3 is CASSLSWSGRLFRREQFF. CDR3 bases: TGTGCCAGCAGCCTCTCATGGAGCGGGAGGTTGTTTCGACGGGAGCAGTTCTTC.

This clonotype was observed at least ten times. The chain joins TRBV6-1 to TRBJ2-6; D is unclear. V lost 6 bases and J lost 4, with 7 bases in between. CDR1 is MNHNS, CDR2 SASEGT, per germline. The CDR3 sequence is 13 residues long. The CDR3 bases are TGTGCCAGCAGCCGGTCCGGGGCCAACGTCCTGACTTTC. It is translated as CASSRSGANVLTF.

This clonotype was counted at least ten times. This chain uses TRBV11-2 with TRBJ2-1; D is unclear. CDR3 length: 16 amino acids. V shed 0 bases and J shed 5 bases, with 14 bases lying between them. Germline CDR1 is SGHAT and CDR2 is FQNNGV. The CDR3 DNA sequence: TGTGCCAGCAGCTTAGATCAAGGGTGGCGACACAATGAGCAGTTCTTC. Translating gives CASSLDQGWRHNEQFF.

The chain carries TRBV14 and TRBJ2-3; D is unresolved. The CDR3 extends over 14 amino acids. Germline V lookup: CDR1 SGHDN, CDR2 FVKESK. V was pared by 3 bases and J by 2 bases, with 9 bases between. The CDR3 protein is CASSHSRHTDTQYF. The CDR3 coding sequence is TGTGCCAGCAGCCATTCCAGGCACACAGATACGCAGTATTTT.

This sequence joins TRBV7-8 and TRBJ2-1, with 8 bases identical to TRBD1. Germline trimming cut 2 bases from V and 9 bases from J; bases unmatched to any gene: 6. The V gene's germline CDR1 is SGHVS and CDR2 FQNEAQ. The CDR3 consists of 14 residues. The CDR3 spells CASSLYRGFSEQFF. In DNA form, the CDR3 reads TGTGCCAGCAGCTTATACAGGGGGTTTAGTGAGCAGTTCTTC.